The text below deals with one TCR beta chain. This record comes from a study of blood T cell repertoires in COVID-19. Study in general: T cells, B-cell-depleted T cells, or PBMCs provided the cDNA or gDNA that served as material.

V lost 8 bases and J 5 bases, leaving 10 bases between the germline ends. Germline CDR1 SNHLY, CDR2 FYNNEI. The CDR3 is 13 residues long. In the original analysis: Amplification of reference gene primers provided the estimated nucleated cell counts. Repertoires were generated with immunoSEQ multiplex PCR, while TCRdb's copy carries only in-frame clones and drops some. Clone size and V and J calls were adopted from that table, with D and trimming inferred from the DNA. In the table there are roughly 360,000 clones, more than 75% of which are singletons. Everyone who took part was about 18 to 90 years old, and they came from some 23 US areas.

The chain has TRBV2 and TRBJ1-6; D gene uncertain. Input material: PBMCs or T cells enriched from blood (not recorded which). The sequence was obtained from a woman in her thirties with acute COVID-19. In nucleotides, the CDR3 is TGTGCCAGCGAGTGGCAGGATAATTCACCCCTCCACTTT. This encodes CASEWQDNSPLHF.